Sequencing of this T cell receptor beta chain was carried out in a study of response to subunit inactivated influenza vaccine listed by TCRdb under 2018. Study-wide context: The study used deep quantitative T cell receptor repertoire profiling to track responses to a trivalent subunit inactivated influenza vaccine.

This clonotype was seen only a few times. This receptor's antigen is unknown. Base-call qualities are not available, and no considerably larger clone is one nucleotide away. Based on the germline V gene (reference sequence), the CDR1 and CDR2 sequences are SEHNR and FQNEAQ. The CDR3 runs 15 amino acids, cysteine and phenylalanine included. Of the read, only the CDR3 DNA is kept; its 45 bases are in frame from base 1. V and J are truncated by 6 bases and 1 base respectively, leaving an intervening sequence of 15 bases. Results and caveats for the whole study, not just this receptor: According to the authors, only a limited number of new T cells may be recruited by each seasonal influenza vaccination.

The library was generated by RT-PCR. Sequencing used an Illumina HiSeq 2500. The public reads were run again by TCRdb, first through fastp at Q25 and then through MiXCR, and only productive beta chains were kept. Rows with a matching CDR3 protein are joined into one entry that keeps the most common DNA and genes. This sample gives about 180,000 distinct CDR3 sequences in total; about 9.3% of them show up just once. The top ten clones comprise around 9.9% of the sample. The sequence links TRBV7-9 to TRBJ2-5, and possibly TRBD2, on 6 matching bases. The sample in question was non-naive T cells sorted from PBMCs, obtained on the day of vaccination. The cell subset or site label for this specimen denotes: memory T cell fraction. The TCR comes from a man aged 50 to 60 who received an inactivated influenza vaccine. Donor details come from another sample of the same person, matched by shared clones. The nucleotides read TGTGCCAGCAGACTTAGCGGTACGCCCCAAGAGACCCAGTACTTC. Translated, this is CASRLSGTPQETQYF.